This T cell receptor beta chain appears in the sequencing data of a study of blood T cell repertoires in COVID-19. Background on the study: The samples span acute and convalescent COVID-19 from the United States, Italy and Spain. Sample material is recorded as cDNA or gDNA derived from T cells, B-cell-depleted T cells, or PBMCs.

Seattle participants joined during active infection and were tracked over time. J was trimmed by 3 bases and V by 3 bases; bases with no gene match: 5. The CDR3 is 14 amino acids. The germline V gene has CDR1 SGHTS and CDR2 YDEGEE. The table came from immunoSEQ multiplex PCR; TCRdb's copy has only in-frame clones and leaves some out. Here the sample spans hundreds of thousands of clones, almost 90% being singletons. Sequencing input: peripheral blood. This clonotype was sampled from a woman aged 70-85 years with COVID-19, enrolled during active disease. The chain is built from TRBV5-8 and TRBJ1-2, with TRBD1 identical over 7 bases. CDR3 coding DNA: TGTGCCAGCAGCTCCCGGACAGGAGACTATGGCTACACCTTC. This sequence encodes CASSSRTGDYGYTF.